These 3 T cell receptor beta chains came from one sample sequenced in a study of PD-1 blockade in classical Hodgkin lymphoma. This sample's time point: cycle 4 day 1 (C4D1), after less than seven weeks of nivolumab. Each patient experienced a relapse that followed autologous stem cell transplantation, and brentuximab vedotin exposure varied. TCRdb's table, derived via immunoSEQ multiplex PCR, lists solely in-frame clones and lacks some. This sample carries about 21,000 clones, nearly 80% of them seen once, and the ten largest clones take 7.2%. The sample was peripheral blood mononuclear cells (PBMCs), taken before the fourth cycle of nivolumab. Every receptor here comes from a human donor with classical Hodgkin lymphoma.

The chain employs TRBV29-1 and TRBJ2-7; a possible D gene is TRBD1 (6 bases). The CDR3 runs 11 residues. Trimming pared 4 bases from V and 11 bases from J, leaving 15 bases between. CDR1 is SQVTM, CDR2 ANQGSEA, per germline. The CDR3 DNA sequence: TGCAGCGTTGCTGGGACCGGGACAAAGTACTTC. This gives the protein CSVAGTGTKYF.

A single count supports this clone. The V gene is TRBV9, the J gene TRBJ2-3, with D possibly being TRBD1 or TRBD2 (5 bases each). In germline, CDR1 is SGDLS, CDR2 YYNGEE. V lost 0 bases, J lost 4 bases, and 21 bases lay in between. The CDR3 runs 18 residues. This CDR3 is CASSVASLTGPSPDTQYF. CDR3 nucleotides: TGTGCCAGCAGCGTAGCCTCCCTGACGGGACCGTCACCAGATACGCAGTATTTT.

The V call is TRBV5-1, the J call TRBJ2-5, with D uncertain. V lost 3 bases to trimming and J lost 5 bases, with 11 bases between them. The CDR3 extends over 13 amino acids. The germline V gene encodes CDR1 SGHRS and CDR2 YFSETQ. The CDR3 DNA reads TGCGCCAGCAGCTATGGCGTAGGGGAGACCCAGTACTTC. This encodes CASSYGVGETQYF.